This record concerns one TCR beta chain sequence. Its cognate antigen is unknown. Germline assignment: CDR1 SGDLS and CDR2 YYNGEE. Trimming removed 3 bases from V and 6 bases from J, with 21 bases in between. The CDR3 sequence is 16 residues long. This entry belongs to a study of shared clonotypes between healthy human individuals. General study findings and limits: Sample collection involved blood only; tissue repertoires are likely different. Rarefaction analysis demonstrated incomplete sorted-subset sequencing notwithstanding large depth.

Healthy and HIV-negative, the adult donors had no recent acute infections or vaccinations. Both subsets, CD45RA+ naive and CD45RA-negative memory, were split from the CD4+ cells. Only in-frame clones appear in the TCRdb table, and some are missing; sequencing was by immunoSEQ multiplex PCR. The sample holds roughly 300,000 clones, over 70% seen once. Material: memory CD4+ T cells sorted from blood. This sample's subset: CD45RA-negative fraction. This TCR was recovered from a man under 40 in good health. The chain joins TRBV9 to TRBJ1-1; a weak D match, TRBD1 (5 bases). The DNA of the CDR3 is TGTGCCAGCAGCGCAATCCTAAACACCGGGGCCCCTGAAGCTTTCTTT. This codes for CASSAILNTGAPEAFF.